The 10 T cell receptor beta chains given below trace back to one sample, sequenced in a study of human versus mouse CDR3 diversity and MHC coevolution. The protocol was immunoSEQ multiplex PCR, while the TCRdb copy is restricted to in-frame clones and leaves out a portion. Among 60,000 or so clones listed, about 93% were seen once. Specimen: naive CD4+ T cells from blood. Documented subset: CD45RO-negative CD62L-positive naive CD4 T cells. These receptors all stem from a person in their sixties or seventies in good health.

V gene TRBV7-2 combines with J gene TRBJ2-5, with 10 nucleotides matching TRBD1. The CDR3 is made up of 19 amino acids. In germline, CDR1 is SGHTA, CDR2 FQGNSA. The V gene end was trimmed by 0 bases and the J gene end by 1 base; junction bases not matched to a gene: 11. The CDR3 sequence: CASSLAPPGQGTVQETQYF. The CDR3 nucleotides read TGTGCCAGCAGCTTAGCCCCGCCGGGACAGGGGACGGTCCAAGAGACCCAGTACTTC.

The CDR3 DNA sequence: TGCGCCAGCAGCCCGACAAGGGGACCGGGACAAGGGGTCTCTGGGGCCAACGTCCTGACTTTC. Residues: CASSPTRGPGQGVSGANVLTF. The gene calls are TRBV4-1 and TRBJ2-6, with D tentatively TRBD1 (6 bases). Trimming took 4 bases from V and 0 from J, leaving 25 bases between them. There are 21 residues in the CDR3. Germline V gene data show CDR1 as MGHRA and CDR2 as YSYEKL.

CDR3 in amino acids: CASSFGQSPYNSPLHF. DNA for the CDR3: TGTGCCAGCAGTTTTGGACAGAGCCCCTATAATTCACCCCTCCACTTT. The rearrangement joins TRBV27 to TRBJ1-6; tentative D call: TRBD1 (6 bases). The CDR3 has 16 residues. Trimming took 3 bases from V and 2 from J, leaving 11 bases between them. Germline V lookup: CDR1 MNHEY, CDR2 SMNVEV (reference sequence).

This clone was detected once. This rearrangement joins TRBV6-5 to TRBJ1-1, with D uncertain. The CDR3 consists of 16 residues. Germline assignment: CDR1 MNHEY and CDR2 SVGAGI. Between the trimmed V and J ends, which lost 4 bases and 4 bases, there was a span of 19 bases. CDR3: CASSSPRIAASTEAFF. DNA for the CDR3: TGTGCCAGCAGTTCGCCTCGGATTGCAGCGAGCACTGAAGCTTTCTTT.

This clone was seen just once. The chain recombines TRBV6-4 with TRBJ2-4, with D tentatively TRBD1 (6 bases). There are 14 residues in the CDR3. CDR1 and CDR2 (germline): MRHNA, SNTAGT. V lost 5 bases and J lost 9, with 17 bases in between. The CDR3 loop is CASSPDSHPAIQYF. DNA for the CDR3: TGTGCCAGCAGTCCGGACAGCCACCCAGCCATTCAGTACTTC.

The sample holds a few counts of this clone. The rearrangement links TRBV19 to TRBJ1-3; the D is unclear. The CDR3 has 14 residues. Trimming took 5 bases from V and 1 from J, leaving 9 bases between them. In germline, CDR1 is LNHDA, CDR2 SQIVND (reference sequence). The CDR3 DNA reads TGTGCCAGTAGTTCACCGGGATCTGGAAACACCATATATTTT. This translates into CASSSPGSGNTIYF.

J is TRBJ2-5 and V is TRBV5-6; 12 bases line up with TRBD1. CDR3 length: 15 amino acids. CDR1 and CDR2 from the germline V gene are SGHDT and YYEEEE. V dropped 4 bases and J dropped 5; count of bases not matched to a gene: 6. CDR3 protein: CASSRKGTGGETQYF. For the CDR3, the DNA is TGTGCCAGCAGCCGAAAAGGGACAGGGGGCGAGACCCAGTACTTC.

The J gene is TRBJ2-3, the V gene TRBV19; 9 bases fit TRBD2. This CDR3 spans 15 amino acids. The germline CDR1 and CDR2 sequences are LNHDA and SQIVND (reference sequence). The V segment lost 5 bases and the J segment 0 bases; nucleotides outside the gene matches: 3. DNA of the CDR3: TGTGCCAGTAGTGCGACTAGCGGTAGCACAGATACGCAGTATTTT. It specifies CASSATSGSTDTQYF.

Here the CDR3 DNA reads TGCGCCAGCAGTGAGACAGGTCTAAACACTGAAGCTTTCTTT. Translated: CASSETGLNTEAFF. The chain links TRBV10-2 to TRBJ1-1; D might be TRBD1 (5 bases). The germline gives CDR1 WSHSY, CDR2 SAAADI. The V and J ends lost 2 bases and 2 bases respectively, with 9 bases between them. This CDR3 has 14 amino acids.

The CDR3 nucleotides are TGTGCCTGGAGTGTGGGAGGGGCCCTCTATGGCTACACCTTC. The encoded protein is CAWSVGGALYGYTF. The chain joins TRBV30 to TRBJ1-2; weak D call: TRBD1 (5 bases). V was trimmed by 0 bases and J by 4 bases, leaving 12 bases between them. Germline V gene lookup returns CDR1 GTSNPN and CDR2 SVGIG (reference sequence). The CDR3 sequence is 14 residues long.